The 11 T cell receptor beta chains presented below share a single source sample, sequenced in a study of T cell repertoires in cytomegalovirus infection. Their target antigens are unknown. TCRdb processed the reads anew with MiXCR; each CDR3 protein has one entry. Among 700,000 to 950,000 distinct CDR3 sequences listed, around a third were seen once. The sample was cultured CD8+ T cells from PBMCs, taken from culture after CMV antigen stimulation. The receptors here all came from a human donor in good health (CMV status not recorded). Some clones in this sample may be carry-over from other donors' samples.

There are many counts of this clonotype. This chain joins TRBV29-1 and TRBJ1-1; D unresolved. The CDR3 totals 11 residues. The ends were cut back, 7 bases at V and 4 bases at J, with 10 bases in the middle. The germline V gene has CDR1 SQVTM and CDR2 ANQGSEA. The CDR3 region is CSGGVSTEAFF. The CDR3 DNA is TGCAGCGGTGGGGTCAGCACTGAAGCTTTCTTT.

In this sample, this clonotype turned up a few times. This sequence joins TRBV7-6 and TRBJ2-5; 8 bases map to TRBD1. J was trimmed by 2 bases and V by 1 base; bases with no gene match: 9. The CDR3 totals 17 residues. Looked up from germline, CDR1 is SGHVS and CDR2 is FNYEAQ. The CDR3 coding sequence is TGTGCCAGCAGCTTAGTTTGGACAGGGCAAACTCAAGAGACCCAGTACTTC. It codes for CASSLVWTGQTQETQYF.

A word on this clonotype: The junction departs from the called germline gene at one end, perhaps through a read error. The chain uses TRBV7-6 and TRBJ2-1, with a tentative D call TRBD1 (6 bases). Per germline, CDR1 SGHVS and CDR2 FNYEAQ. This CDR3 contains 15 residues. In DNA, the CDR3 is TGTGTCAGCAGCTTAGTTTCCACAGGGACCTCCGAGCAGTTCTTC. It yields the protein CVSSLVSTGTSEQFF.

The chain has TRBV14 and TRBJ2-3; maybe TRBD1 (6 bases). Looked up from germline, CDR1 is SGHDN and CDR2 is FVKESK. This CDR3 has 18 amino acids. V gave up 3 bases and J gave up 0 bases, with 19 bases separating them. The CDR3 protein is CASSHPRGRPSSTDTQYF. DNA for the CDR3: TGTGCCAGCAGCCACCCCAGGGGTAGACCCTCTAGCACAGATACGCAGTATTTT.

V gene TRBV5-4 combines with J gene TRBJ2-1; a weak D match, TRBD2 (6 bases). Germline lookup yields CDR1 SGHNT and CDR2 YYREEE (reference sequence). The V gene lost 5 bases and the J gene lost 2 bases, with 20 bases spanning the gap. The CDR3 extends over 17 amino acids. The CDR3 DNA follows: TGTGCCAGCAGTTACGGGGCTAGCGCGAGCCCCTACAATGAGCAGTTCTTC. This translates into CASSYGASASPYNEQFF.

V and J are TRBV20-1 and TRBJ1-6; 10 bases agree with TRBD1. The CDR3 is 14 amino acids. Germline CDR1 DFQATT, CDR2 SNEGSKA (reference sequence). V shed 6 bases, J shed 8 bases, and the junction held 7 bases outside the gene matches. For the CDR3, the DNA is TGCAGTGCCTCGCGGGACAGGGGTTATTCACCCCTCCACTTT. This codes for CSASRDRGYSPLHF.

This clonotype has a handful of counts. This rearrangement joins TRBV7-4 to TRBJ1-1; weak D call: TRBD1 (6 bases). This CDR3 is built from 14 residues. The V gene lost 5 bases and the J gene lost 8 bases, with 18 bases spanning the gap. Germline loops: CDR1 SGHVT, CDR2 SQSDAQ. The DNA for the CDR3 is TGTGCCAGCAGCCCACGGGGGGACATTATCGAAGCTTTCTTT. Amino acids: CASSPRGDIIEAFF.

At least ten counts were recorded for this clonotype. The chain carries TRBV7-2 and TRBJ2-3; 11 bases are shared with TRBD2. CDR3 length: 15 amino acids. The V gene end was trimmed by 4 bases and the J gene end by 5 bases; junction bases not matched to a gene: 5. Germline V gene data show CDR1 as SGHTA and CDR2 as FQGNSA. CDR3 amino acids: CASSYISGGGDTQYF. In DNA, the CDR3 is TGTGCCAGCAGCTATATTAGCGGGGGGGGAGATACGCAGTATTTT. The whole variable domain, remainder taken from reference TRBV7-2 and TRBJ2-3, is GAGVSQSPSNKVTEKGKDVELRCDPISGHTALYWYRQSLGQGLEFLIYFQGNSAPDKSGLPSDRFSAERTGGSVSTLTIQRTQQEDSAVYLCASSYISGGGDTQYFGPGTRLTVL.

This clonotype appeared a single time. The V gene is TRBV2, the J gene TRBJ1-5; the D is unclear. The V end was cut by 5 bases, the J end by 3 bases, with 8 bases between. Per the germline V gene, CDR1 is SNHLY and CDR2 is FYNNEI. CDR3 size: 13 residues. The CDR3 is CASSRRYNQPQHF. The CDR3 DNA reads TGTGCCAGCAGTAGGAGGTACAATCAGCCCCAGCATTTT.

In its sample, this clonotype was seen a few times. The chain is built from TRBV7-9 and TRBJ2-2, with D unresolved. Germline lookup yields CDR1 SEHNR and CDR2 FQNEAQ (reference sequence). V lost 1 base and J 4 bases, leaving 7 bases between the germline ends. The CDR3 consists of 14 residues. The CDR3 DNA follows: TGTGCCAGCAGCTTAGTTGTCATCACCGGGGAGCTGTTTTTT. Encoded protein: CASSLVVITGELFF.

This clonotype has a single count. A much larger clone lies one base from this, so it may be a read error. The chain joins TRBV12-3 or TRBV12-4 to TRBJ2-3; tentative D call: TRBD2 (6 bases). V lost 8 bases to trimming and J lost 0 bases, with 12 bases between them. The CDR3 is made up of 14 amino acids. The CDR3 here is CASALGTSTDTQYF. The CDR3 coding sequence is TGTGCCAGCGCCCTTGGGACTAGCACAGATACGCAGTATTTT.